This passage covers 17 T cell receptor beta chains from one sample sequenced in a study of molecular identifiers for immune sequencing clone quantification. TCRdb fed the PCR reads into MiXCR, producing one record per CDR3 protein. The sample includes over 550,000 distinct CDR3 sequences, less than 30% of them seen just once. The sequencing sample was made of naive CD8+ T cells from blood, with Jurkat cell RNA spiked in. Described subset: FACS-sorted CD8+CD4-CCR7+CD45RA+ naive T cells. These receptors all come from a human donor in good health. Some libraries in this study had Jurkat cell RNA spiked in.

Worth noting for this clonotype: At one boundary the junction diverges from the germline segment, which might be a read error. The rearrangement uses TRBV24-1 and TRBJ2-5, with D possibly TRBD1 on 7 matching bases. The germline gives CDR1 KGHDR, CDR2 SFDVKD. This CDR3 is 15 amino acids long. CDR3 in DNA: TGTGTCACCAGTGATTCCAGGGGGGTGTTGGAGACCCAGTACTTC. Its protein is CVTSDSRGVLETQYF.

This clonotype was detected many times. The CDR3 protein is CASSEWNRGPMNTEAFF. The CDR3 bases are TGTGCCAGCAGTGAATGGAACAGGGGGCCGATGAACACTGAAGCTTTCTTT. The chain recombines TRBV2 with TRBJ1-1; 9 bases are a match to TRBD1. The CDR3 extends over 17 amino acids. The V gene end was trimmed by 2 bases and the J gene end by 0 bases; junction bases not matched to a gene: 7. Germline CDR1 SNHLY, CDR2 FYNNEI.

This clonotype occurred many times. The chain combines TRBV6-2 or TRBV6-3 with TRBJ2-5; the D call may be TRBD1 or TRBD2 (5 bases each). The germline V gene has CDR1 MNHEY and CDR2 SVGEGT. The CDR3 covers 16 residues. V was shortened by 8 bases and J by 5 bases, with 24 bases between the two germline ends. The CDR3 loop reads CASLRDQELKKETQYF. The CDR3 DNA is TGTGCCAGCCTGAGGGACCAGGAGCTCAAGAAGGAGACCCAGTACTTC.

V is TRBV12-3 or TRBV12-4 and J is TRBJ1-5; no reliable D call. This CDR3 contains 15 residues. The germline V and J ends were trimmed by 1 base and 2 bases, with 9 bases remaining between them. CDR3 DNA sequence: TGTGCCAGCAGTTTAGGACCCATGGGCAATCAGCCCCAGCATTTT. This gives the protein CASSLGPMGNQPQHF.

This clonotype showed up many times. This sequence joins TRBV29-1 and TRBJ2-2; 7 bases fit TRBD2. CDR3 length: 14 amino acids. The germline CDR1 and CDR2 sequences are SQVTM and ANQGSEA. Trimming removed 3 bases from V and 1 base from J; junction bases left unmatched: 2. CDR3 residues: CSVEREWNTGELFF. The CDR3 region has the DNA TGCAGCGTTGAGCGGGAGTGGAACACCGGGGAGCTGTTTTTT.

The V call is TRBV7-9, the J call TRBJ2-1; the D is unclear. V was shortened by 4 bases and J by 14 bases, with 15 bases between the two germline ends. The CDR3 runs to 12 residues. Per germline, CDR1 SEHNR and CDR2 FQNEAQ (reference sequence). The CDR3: CASSSQSEEKFF. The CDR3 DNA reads TGTGCCAGCAGCTCACAATCAGAGGAGAAGTTCTTC.

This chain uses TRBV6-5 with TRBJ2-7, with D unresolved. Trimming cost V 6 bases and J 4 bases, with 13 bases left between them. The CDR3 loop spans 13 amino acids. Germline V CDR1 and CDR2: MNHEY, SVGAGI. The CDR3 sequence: CASSPGVEYEQYF. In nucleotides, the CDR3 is TGTGCCAGCAGCCCCGGCGTGGAGTACGAGCAGTACTTC.

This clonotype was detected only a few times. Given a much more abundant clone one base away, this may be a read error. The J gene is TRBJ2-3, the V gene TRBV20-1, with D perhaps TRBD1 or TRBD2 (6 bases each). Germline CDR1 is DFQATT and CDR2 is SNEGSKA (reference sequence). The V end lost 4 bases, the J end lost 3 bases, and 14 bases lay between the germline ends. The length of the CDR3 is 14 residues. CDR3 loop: CSAKGGSGTDTQYF. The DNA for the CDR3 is TGCAGTGCTAAAGGGGGGTCAGGTACAGATACGCAGTATTTT.

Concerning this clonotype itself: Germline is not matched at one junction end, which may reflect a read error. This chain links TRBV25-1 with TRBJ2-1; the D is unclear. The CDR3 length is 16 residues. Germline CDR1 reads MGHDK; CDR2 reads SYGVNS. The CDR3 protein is CASSNPGYPIYNERFF. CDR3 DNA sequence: TGTGCCAGCAGTAACCCAGGATATCCCATCTACAATGAGCGGTTCTTC.

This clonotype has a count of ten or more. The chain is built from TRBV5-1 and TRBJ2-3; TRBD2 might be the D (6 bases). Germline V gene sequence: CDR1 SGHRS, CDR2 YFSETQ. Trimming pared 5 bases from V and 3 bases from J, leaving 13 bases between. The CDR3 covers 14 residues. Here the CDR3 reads CASSWMGGTDTQYF. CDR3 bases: TGCGCCAGCAGTTGGATGGGGGGAACAGATACGCAGTATTTT. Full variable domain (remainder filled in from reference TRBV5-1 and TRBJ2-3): KAGVTQTPRYLIKTRGQQVTLSCSPISGHRSVSWYQQTPGQGLQFLFEYFSETQRNKGNFPGRFSGRQFSNSRSEMNVSTLELGDSALYLCASSWMGGTDTQYFGPGTRLTVL.

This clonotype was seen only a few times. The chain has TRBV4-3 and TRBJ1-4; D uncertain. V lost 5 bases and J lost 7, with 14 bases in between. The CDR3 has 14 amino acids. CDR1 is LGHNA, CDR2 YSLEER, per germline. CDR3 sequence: CASSSVLGSEKLFF. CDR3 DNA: TGCGCCAGCAGCTCGGTTCTCGGGAGTGAAAAACTGTTTTTT.

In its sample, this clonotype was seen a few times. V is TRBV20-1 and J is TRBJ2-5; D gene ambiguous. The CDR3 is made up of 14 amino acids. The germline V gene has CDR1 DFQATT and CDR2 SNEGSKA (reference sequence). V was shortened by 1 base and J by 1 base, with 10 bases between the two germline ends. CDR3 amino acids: CSARVSVFQETQYF. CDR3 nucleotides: TGCAGTGCTAGAGTCTCGGTTTTCCAAGAGACCCAGTACTTC.

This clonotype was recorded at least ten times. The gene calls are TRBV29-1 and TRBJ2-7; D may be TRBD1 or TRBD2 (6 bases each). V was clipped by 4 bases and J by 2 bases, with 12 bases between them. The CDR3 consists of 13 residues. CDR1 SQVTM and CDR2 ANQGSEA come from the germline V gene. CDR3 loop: CSVAGAKTYEQYF. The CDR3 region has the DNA TGCAGCGTTGCGGGGGCCAAAACCTACGAGCAGTACTTC.

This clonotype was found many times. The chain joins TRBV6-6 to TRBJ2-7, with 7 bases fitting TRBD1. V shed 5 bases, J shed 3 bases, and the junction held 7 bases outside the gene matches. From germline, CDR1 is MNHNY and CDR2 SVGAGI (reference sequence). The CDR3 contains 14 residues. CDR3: CASSTGTAFYEQYF. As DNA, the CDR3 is TGTGCCAGCAGTACCGGGACAGCGTTCTACGAGCAGTACTTC.

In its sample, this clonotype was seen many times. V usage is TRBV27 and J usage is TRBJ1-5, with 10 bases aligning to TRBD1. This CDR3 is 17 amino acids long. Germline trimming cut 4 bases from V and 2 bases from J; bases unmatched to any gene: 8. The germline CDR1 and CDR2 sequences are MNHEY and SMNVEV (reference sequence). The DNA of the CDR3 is TGTGCCAGCAGTTCCCAGGGGACAGGGGTTCGCAATCAGCCCCAGCATTTT. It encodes CASSSQGTGVRNQPQHF.

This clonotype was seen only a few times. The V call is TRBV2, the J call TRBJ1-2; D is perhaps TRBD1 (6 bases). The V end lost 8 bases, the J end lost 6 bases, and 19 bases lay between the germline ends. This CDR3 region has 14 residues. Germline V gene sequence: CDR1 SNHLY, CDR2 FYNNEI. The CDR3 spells CASSVGQGMDGYTF. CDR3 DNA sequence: TGTGCCAGCTCGGTTGGGCAGGGGATGGATGGCTACACCTTC.

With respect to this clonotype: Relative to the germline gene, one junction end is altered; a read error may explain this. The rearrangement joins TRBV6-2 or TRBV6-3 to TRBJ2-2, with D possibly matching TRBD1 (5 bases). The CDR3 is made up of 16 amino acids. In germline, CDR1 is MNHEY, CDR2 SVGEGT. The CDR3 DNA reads TGTGCCTGCAGTTACTTACAGGTCCTGAACACCGGGGAGCTGTTTTTT. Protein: CACSYLQVLNTGELFF.